Shown below are 10 T cell receptor beta chains from a single sample sequenced in a study of blood T cells in healthy people across ages (dated by TCRdb to the mid-2010s). Libraries were prepared through 5' RACE. Reads for this sample came from an Illumina HiSeq 2500. A second roughly 7 to 11 cycle PCR used a sample-barcoded 5' primer and a J-beta primer mix. The public reads were reprocessed in TCRdb via fastp at Q25 and MiXCR, keeping in-frame beta chains. Merged by CDR3 protein, the rows form single entries marked with the most common genes and DNA. Within this sample are about 830,000 distinct CDR3 sequences, with around 62% of them counted one time only. The ten largest clones represent around a quarter of the sample. Sequences were obtained from blood. All receptors derive from a man in his thirties or forties in good health.

V usage is TRBV6-2 or TRBV6-3 and J usage is TRBJ2-5, with D possibly called TRBD1 or TRBD2 (6 bases each). The ends were cut back, 1 base at V and 5 bases at J, with 11 bases in the middle. CDR1 MNHEY and CDR2 SVGEGT come from the germline V gene. This CDR3 region has 14 residues. The CDR3 loop reads CASSYYGGGETQYF. As DNA, the CDR3 is TGTGCCAGCAGTTACTACGGGGGCGGTGAGACCCAGTACTTC.

This clonotype has a handful of counts. The rearrangement links TRBV6-5 to TRBJ2-1; TRBD1 matches at 8 bases. With V trimmed by 6 bases and J by 3 bases, 4 bases remained unmatched. Germline V gene data show CDR1 as MNHEY and CDR2 as SVGAGI. This CDR3 region has 14 residues. Written as DNA, the CDR3 is TGTGCCAGCAGACCCGGGACAGGCTACAATGAGCAGTTCTTC. As protein: CASRPGTGYNEQFF.

This clonotype was seen more than once but under ten times. The rearrangement links TRBV7-2 to TRBJ2-7; TRBD1 is a possible D gene (6 bases). The CDR3 loop spans 15 amino acids. V lost 1 base to trimming and J lost 2 bases, with 12 bases between them. Germline CDR1 SGHTA, CDR2 FQGNSA. The CDR3 loop reads CASSLGGTTAYEQYF. The CDR3 bases are TGTGCCAGCAGCTTAGGGGGGACAACGGCCTACGAGCAGTACTTC.

The V gene is TRBV7-2, the J gene TRBJ2-7; weak D call: TRBD1 (5 bases). The CDR3 sequence is 15 residues long. CDR1 and CDR2 (germline): SGHTA, FQGNSA. V dropped 5 bases and J dropped 0 bases, with 14 bases sitting between them. The CDR3 loop reads CASSVDRVTSYEQYF. The DNA for the CDR3 is TGTGCCAGCAGCGTAGACAGAGTAACCTCCTACGAGCAGTACTTC.

This clonotype was counted many times. V usage is TRBV6-2 or TRBV6-3 and J usage is TRBJ2-6, with D unclear. This CDR3 is built from 18 residues. Germline V lookup: CDR1 MNHEY, CDR2 SVGEGT. With 4 bases removed from V and 0 bases from J, the gap between germline ends came to 16 bases. The CDR3 loop reads CASSSTIGRSSGANVLTF. The CDR3 DNA reads as TGTGCCAGCAGTTCGACCATCGGACGGAGCTCTGGGGCCAACGTCCTGACTTTC.

This clonotype occurred once. V is TRBV11-1 and J is TRBJ2-6; TRBD1 might be the D (6 bases). V lost 5 bases and J lost 0, with 14 bases in between. CDR1 SGHAT and CDR2 FQDESV come from the germline V gene (reference sequence). The CDR3 extends over 17 amino acids. CDR3 residues: CASSLKTGRSGANVLTF. Here the CDR3 DNA reads TGTGCCAGCAGCCTCAAGACAGGTCGCTCTGGGGCCAACGTCCTGACTTTC.

This clonotype was detected a few times. The chain employs TRBV24-1 and TRBJ2-5, with TRBD2 identical over 10 bases. The trim removed 5 bases at V and 5 bases at J, leaving 7 bases unmatched. Germline-derived CDR1 and CDR2 are KGHDR and SFDVKD. The CDR3 runs to 15 residues. CDR3 loop: CATSVTAGGPETQYF. CDR3 DNA sequence: TGTGCCACCAGTGTAACAGCGGGGGGGCCGGAGACCCAGTACTTC.

The J gene is TRBJ2-1, the V gene TRBV6-2 or TRBV6-3; D is perhaps TRBD2 (5 bases). Per the germline V gene, CDR1 is MNHEY and CDR2 is SVGEGT. The CDR3 spans 13 residues. V lost 5 bases and J 6 bases, leaving 11 bases between the germline ends. The CDR3 region is CASSRAEFNEQFF. CDR3 nucleotide sequence: TGTGCCAGCAGTAGAGCGGAATTCAATGAGCAGTTCTTC.

The chain joins TRBV20-1 to TRBJ1-2, with D unresolved. The ends were cut back, 6 bases at V and 8 bases at J, with 19 bases in the middle. The V gene's germline CDR1 is DFQATT and CDR2 SNEGSKA (reference sequence). This CDR3 spans 13 amino acids. CDR3 loop: CSALGSRAGGYTF. The CDR3 coding sequence is TGCAGTGCCCTTGGATCAAGGGCTGGGGGCTACACCTTC.

This clonotype was observed a handful of times. This chain connects TRBV29-1 to TRBJ2-1; D gene ambiguous. CDR1 is SQVTM, CDR2 ANQGSEA, per germline. V was clipped by 2 bases and J by 6 bases, with 8 bases between them. The CDR3 spans 12 residues. The CDR3 spells CSVERPGNEQFF. The CDR3 DNA reads as TGCAGCGTTGAAAGACCAGGCAATGAGCAGTTCTTC.